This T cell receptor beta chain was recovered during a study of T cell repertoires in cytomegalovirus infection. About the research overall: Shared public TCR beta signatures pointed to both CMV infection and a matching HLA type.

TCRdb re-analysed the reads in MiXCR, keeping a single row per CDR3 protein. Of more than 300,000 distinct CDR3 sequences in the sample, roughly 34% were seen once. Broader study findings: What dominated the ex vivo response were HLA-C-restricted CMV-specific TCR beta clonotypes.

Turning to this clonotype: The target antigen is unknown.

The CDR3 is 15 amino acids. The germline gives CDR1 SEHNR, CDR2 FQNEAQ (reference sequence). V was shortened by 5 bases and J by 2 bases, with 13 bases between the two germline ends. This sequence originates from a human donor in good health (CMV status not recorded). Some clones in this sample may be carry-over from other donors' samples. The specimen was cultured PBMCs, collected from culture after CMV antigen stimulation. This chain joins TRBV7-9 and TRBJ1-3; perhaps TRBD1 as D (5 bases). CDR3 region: CASSHWDLTGNTIYF. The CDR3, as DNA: TGTGCCAGCAGCCACTGGGACTTAACTGGAAACACCATATATTTT.